The rows below give T cell receptor beta chains drawn from one sample of a study of T cells after yellow fever vaccination. Each CDR3 protein is one row after TCRdb ran MiXCR on the 5' RACE reads. This sample has about 260,000 distinct CDR3 sequences, with about 5.2% found just once. The specimen comprised CD4+ T cells sorted from PBMCs, sampled on the day of the yellow fever booster vaccination. The source of these receptors is a man aged 18 to 35 who received the YFV17D yellow fever vaccine. CDR3s include the opening cysteine and the closing phenylalanine or tryptophan. A D gene is named only where the DNA matches it firmly. The listing skips clone size in some rows; elsewhere it reads once, few, many or a size class.

>TRBJ2-4|-|-|TRBV2
CASHREPTKNIQYF
TGTGCCAGCCACCGGGAGCCCACCAAAAACATTCAGTACTTC
>TRBJ2-5|many|TRBD2|TRBV4-2
CASSPSTSGGAEETQYF
TGTGCCAGCAGCCCCTCCACTAGCGGGGGGGCCGAAGAGACCCAGTACTTC
>TRBJ2-1|few|-|TRBV14
CASSPLWGGQFF
TGTGCCAGCAGTCCCTTGTGGGGCGGGCAGTTCTTC
>TRBJ2-5|many|-|TRBV3-1
CASSQVGETQYF
TGTGCCAGCAGCCAAGTGGGAGAGACCCAGTACTTC
>TRBJ2-3|few|-|TRBV5-1
CASSPTTDTDTQYF
TGCGCCAGCAGCCCCACGACGGACACAGATACGCAGTATTTT
>TRBJ1-2|few|-|TRBV6-6
CASSYSKILGYTF
TGTGCCAGCAGTTACTCGAAGATCCTGGGCTACACCTTC
>TRBJ2-3|many|-|TRBV20-1
CSARNGGGDTQYF
TGCAGTGCCCGAAACGGGGGCGGGGATACGCAGTATTTT
>TRBJ2-5|few|TRBD1|TRBV7-9
CASSPGQALPSETQYF
TGTGCCAGCAGCCCGGGACAGGCTCTTCCCTCGGAGACCCAGTACTTC
>TRBJ2-6|-|-|TRBV7-3
CASSSLGSGANVLTF
TGTGCCAGCAGCTCGCTGGGGTCTGGGGCCAACGTCCTGACTTTC
>TRBJ2-5|-|-|TRBV28
CASSSETQYF
TGTGCCAGCAGTTCAGAGACCCAGTACTTC
>TRBJ1-4|many|TRBD1|TRBV29-1
CSAIARDSIGKLFF
TGCAGCGCCATAGCTCGGGACAGCATTGGAAAACTGTTTTTT
>TRBJ2-5|many|-|TRBV5-1
CASSPRGWETQYF
TGCGCCAGCAGCCCCAGGGGCTGGGAGACCCAGTACTTC
>TRBJ1-5|few|-|TRBV3-1
CASSPQGHF
TGTGCCAGCAGCCCCCAAGGGCATTTT
>TRBJ1-5|few|-|TRBV10-3
CAIRSGGGNQPQHF
TGTGCCATCAGGTCCGGGGGCGGCAATCAGCCCCAGCATTTT
>TRBJ1-1|few|-|TRBV5-5
CASSLRLEGKAFF
TGTGCCAGCAGCTTGAGGTTGGAGGGTAAAGCTTTCTTT
>TRBJ1-1|few|-|TRBV20-1
CSARERGVGEAFF
TGCAGTGCTAGGGAAAGGGGAGTCGGTGAAGCTTTCTTT
>TRBJ2-1|-|TRBD2|TRBV6-2/TRBV6-3
CASRRGYYNEQFF
TGTGCCAGCAGGCGGGGGTACTACAATGAGCAGTTCTTC